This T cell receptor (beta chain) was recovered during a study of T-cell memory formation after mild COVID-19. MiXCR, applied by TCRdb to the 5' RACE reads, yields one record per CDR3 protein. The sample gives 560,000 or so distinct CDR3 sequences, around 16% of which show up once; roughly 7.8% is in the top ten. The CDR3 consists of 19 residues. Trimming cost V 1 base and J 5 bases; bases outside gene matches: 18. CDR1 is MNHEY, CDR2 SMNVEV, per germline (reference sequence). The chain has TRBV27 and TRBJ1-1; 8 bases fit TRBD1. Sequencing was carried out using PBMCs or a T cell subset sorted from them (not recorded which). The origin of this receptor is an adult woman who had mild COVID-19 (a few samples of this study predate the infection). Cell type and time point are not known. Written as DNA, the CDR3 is TGTGCCAGCAGTTTATACGTGAAGAATTTGGACAGGGAGGATACTGAAGCTTTCTTT. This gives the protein CASSLYVKNLDREDTEAFF.